Listed here are 7 T cell receptor beta chains from one sample, sequenced in a study of human T cells and chemical hapten exposure. The time point was: patch test 3, about 24 weeks after DPC sensitization. Treatment: therapeutic diphenylcyclopropenone sensitization with weekly scalp DPC. TCRdb re-called the RACE reads through MiXCR, storing one row per CDR3 protein. The sample carries 50,000 to 75,000 distinct CDR3 sequences, 8% to 13% recorded once. This material consisted of whole blood, taken in connection with sensitization to the hapten diphenylcyclopropenone (DPC). The receptors were sampled from a woman aged 30 to 39 with alopecia areata. Some clones in this sample may be carry-over from other donors' samples.

Many counts were recorded for this clonotype. V is TRBV12-3 or TRBV12-4 and J is TRBJ2-1, with D tentatively TRBD1 (5 bases). The CDR3 loop spans 15 amino acids. The germline V and J ends were trimmed by 1 base and 0 bases, with 7 bases remaining between them. CDR3 coding DNA: TGTGCCAGCAGTTTAGGGACACCCTCCTACAATGAGCAGTTCTTC. Its protein is CASSLGTPSYNEQFF.

The chain uses TRBV7-3 and TRBJ2-2, with a possible D match to TRBD2 (6 bases). Germline CDR1 is SGHTA and CDR2 is FQGTGA. Trimming cost V 1 base and J 2 bases, with 11 bases left between them. This CDR3 spans 16 amino acids. CDR3 in amino acids: CASSLKSGSNTGELFF. The CDR3 DNA sequence: TGTGCCAGCAGCTTAAAAAGCGGGTCTAACACCGGGGAGCTGTTTTTT.

On this clonotype: Mismatch with germline at one junction end may stem from a read error. The gene calls are TRBV7-7 and TRBJ1-5; D is ambiguous. The CDR3 covers 14 residues. Germline V CDR1 and CDR2: SSHAT, FNYEAQ (reference sequence). The CDR3 bases are TGTGCTAGCAGCTTACTCCTAACCCCCCAGCCCCAGCATTTT. This codes for CASSLLLTPQPQHF.

A few counts support this clonotype. CDR3 protein: CASSQRAGLGHEQFF. CDR3 coding DNA: TGTGCCAGCAGTCAAAGGGCGGGACTAGGGCATGAGCAGTTCTTC. The chain links TRBV6-5 to TRBJ2-1; the match to TRBD2 covers 8 bases. The CDR3 totals 15 residues. The V gene end was trimmed by 5 bases and the J gene end by 8 bases; junction bases not matched to a gene: 11. Germline CDR1 is MNHEY and CDR2 is SVGAGI.

The sample holds a few counts of this clonotype. This chain uses TRBV5-4 with TRBJ2-3; D is possibly TRBD1 (6 bases). The V end was cut by 3 bases, the J end by 6 bases, with 11 bases between. Per germline, CDR1 SGHNT and CDR2 YYREEE (reference sequence). The CDR3 extends over 13 amino acids. CDR3 protein: CASSSNRADTQYF. The CDR3 DNA sequence: TGTGCCAGCAGCTCAAACAGGGCTGATACGCAGTATTTT.

Only a few counts were recorded for this clonotype. The J gene is TRBJ2-7, the V gene TRBV5-1, with 8 bases fitting TRBD1. With 4 bases clipped from V and 0 bases from J, the junction kept 6 bases outside the gene matches. The CDR3 sequence is 15 residues long. CDR1 and CDR2 from the germline V gene are SGHRS and YFSETQ. The CDR3 bases are TGCGCCAGCAGCCATCGGACAGGGAGCTCCTACGAGCAGTACTTC. Amino acids: CASSHRTGSSYEQYF.

This clonotype was detected only a few times. The genes are TRBV21-1 and TRBJ2-7. TRBV21-1 is marked as a pseudogene. The CDR3 has 15 amino acids. The DNA for the CDR3 is TGTGCCAGCAGCAAGTCTGTAGGATGCTACTACGAGCAGTACTTC. Protein product: CASSKSVGCYYEQYF.